Listed here is a single TCR beta chain. Its specific antigen is unknown. No qualities accompany the bases; no much larger clone lies one base away. Hyperthyroidism patients were newly diagnosed, were aged 18 to 65 years, and had a disease duration under 2 months. Patients with other autoimmune diseases, uncontrolled infections, pregnancy or lactation were excluded. Diagnosis was based on clinical symptoms, serum thyroxine, TRAb, thyroid ultrasound and orbital computed tomography. Total RNA was extracted with Trizol reagent and quality-checked on an Agilent 2100 Bioanalyzer. These data originate in a study of Graves' ophthalmopathy and Graves' hyperthyroidism (dated by TCRdb to 2016 to 2018). Concerning the study at large: Hyperthyroidism was defined as stable when no progression to ophthalmopathy occurred within 18 months of follow-up. The study used signatures of the TCR beta repertoire to tell Graves' ophthalmopathy apart from Graves' hyperthyroidism and to predict which patients would progress to ophthalmopathy. In total, 135 blood samples were TCR-sequenced: fewer than 50 ophthalmopathy, over 70 hyperthyroidism and approximately 17 hyperthyroidism-to-ophthalmopathy patients. To explore V-J signatures distinguishing ophthalmopathy from hyperthyroidism, a discovery set of roughly 100 patients (roughly 42 ophthalmopathy, some 57 stable hyperthyroidism) was enrolled. An independent validation cohort comprised some 19 hyperthyroidism patients and 17 patients who later progressed from hyperthyroidism to ophthalmopathy. In more than 5 hyperthyroidism patients, the T-cell repertoire of thyroid tissue was compared with the T-cell repertoire of blood. Following sample collection, hyperthyroidism patients were given methimazole at a starting dose of 30 mg daily, and ophthalmopathy patients were given high-dose intravenous methylprednisolone. Broad study findings and their caveats: Most of the expanded thyroid clonotypes with a frequency above 0.001 were also detected in blood, and it was suggested that the thyroid immune response may be reflected by blood repertoires. In validation, the model predicted ophthalmopathy progression with about 71% sensitivity and approximately 75% specificity; eleven to twelve predicted patients were CT-confirmed with GO in a median of 6.5 months. The 13-signature model separated ophthalmopathy from stable hyperthyroidism with roughly 89% sensitivity and approximately 83% specificity in cross-validation, and 80%/75% in the test set. Sample size was not statistically predetermined, and group allocation was not concealed from the investigators.

TCR beta CDR3 regions were amplified from RNA transcripts for repertoire sequencing. The first round of RT-PCR was done with HTBI primers and the Qiagen OneStep RT-PCR kit, and was followed by a second round of multiplex PCR, then size selection and purification. Libraries were sequenced on an Illumina HiSeq2000 using paired-end 100 bp reads. The study's own analysis went as follows. SOAPnuke was used to process the reads, removing any read that contained adapters or uncalled bases, had a mean Phred below 15, or lacked an exact match to the constant primer or identifier. COPE v1.2.5 was used to merge high-quality paired reads. Clonotypes were defined as unique nucleotide sequences and were aligned to IMGT TRB V, D and J references using MiTCR v1.1. Only V-J combinations with frequency above 0.0001 were analysed, covering approximately 99% of repertoires. A TCR clonal expansion and chaos score per V-J combination was defined as the ratio of F50 clonal expansion to chaos observed in the TCRdist matrix. Welch's t-statistics and random forest were used to reduce features to about a dozen V-J combinations, which were fed into a naive Bayes classifier. Thyroid-blood repertoire similarity was quantified with the Morisita-Horn index. TCRdb reworked the public reads: Q25 trimming with fastp, MiXCR clone assembly, productive beta chains retained. Identical CDR3 proteins give one entry, which carries the most common genes and DNA. These V and J calls derive from TCRdb rather than the authors' analysis. For this sample there are over a million distinct CDR3 sequences; 35% to 40% appear just once. The top ten constitute over 8.5% of the sample.

The CDR3 numbers 12 residues from cysteine through phenylalanine. Of the read, only the CDR3 DNA is kept; its 36 bases are in frame from base 1. The germline V gene sets CDR1 to SQVTM and CDR2 to ANQGSEA. V loses 1 base, J loses 6 bases, and the germline ends lie 9 bases apart. Sequenced input: peripheral blood or thyroid tissue (not recorded which). This sequence uses TRBV29-1 and TRBJ1-2, and TRBD1 may be the D gene, going by 6 matching bases. The TCR originated in an adult man with Graves' hyperthyroidism. The CDR3 protein sequence reads: CSVEGTENGYTF. DNA sequence: TGCAGCGTTGAAGGGACAGAGAATGGCTACACCTTC.